In this sample, the clone carrying this T cell receptor beta chain turned up many times. What it binds is unknown. Time point: patch test 3, about 24 weeks after DPC sensitization. Treatment specified: therapeutic diphenylcyclopropenone sensitization with weekly scalp DPC. Total RNA extraction was carried out from unfractionated whole blood. Each cDNA molecule in the library carried unique molecular identifiers. TCRdb re-analysed the RACE reads in MiXCR, keeping a single row per CDR3 protein. The sample lists just under 40,000 distinct CDR3 sequences; 12% were seen once. The sample comes from a study of human T cells and chemical hapten exposure. Whole-study context: Patch tests applied 0.01% DPC to the upper back and were scored after 6 days. Whole-study results and caveats: The number of TCRs above 1 in 1000 frequency did not change after DPC sensitization. Expanded TCRs produced significantly more large CDR3 similarity clusters than controls did.

V dropped 6 bases and J dropped 1; count of bases not matched to a gene: 8. The CDR3 extends over 16 amino acids. Germline loops: CDR1 LNHDA, CDR2 SQIVND (reference sequence). Sample: whole blood, taken in connection with sensitization to the hapten diphenylcyclopropenone (DPC). The sequence was collected from a woman in her thirties or forties with alopecia areata. Some clones in this sample may be carry-over from other donors' samples. The rearrangement joins TRBV19 to TRBJ1-1; 10 bases are a match to TRBD1. As DNA, the CDR3 is TGTGCCAGTAGGGAGGCTAGGGACAGGGGGAACACTGAAGCTTTCTTT. It translates to CASREARDRGNTEAFF.